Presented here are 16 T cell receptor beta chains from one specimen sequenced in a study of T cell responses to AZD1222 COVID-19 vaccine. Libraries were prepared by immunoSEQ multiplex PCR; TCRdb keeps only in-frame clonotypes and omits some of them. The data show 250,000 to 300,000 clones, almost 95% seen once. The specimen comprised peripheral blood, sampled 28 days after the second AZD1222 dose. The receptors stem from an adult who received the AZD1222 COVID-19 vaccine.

CDR3 amino acids: CASSSIGGWNTEAFF. The CDR3 DNA is TGTGCCAGCAGCTCAATCGGGGGGTGGAACACTGAAGCTTTCTTT. V gene TRBV11-2 combines with J gene TRBJ1-1, with D possibly TRBD1 on 5 matching bases. Germline CDR1 SGHAT, CDR2 FQNNGV. The V end was cut by 4 bases, the J end by 1 base, with 13 bases between. The CDR3 has 15 residues.

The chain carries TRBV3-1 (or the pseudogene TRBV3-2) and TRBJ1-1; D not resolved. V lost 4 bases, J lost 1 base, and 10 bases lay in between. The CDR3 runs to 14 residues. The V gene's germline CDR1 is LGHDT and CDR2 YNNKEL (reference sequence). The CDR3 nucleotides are TGTGCCAGCAGCCCGAGTCTGGGGAACACTGAAGCTTTCTTT. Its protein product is CASSPSLGNTEAFF.

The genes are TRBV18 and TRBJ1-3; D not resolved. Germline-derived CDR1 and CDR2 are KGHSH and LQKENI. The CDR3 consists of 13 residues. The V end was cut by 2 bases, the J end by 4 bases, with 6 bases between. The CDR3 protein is CASSPSGGNTIYF. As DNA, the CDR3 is TGTGCCAGCTCACCATCGGGAGGAAACACCATATATTTT.

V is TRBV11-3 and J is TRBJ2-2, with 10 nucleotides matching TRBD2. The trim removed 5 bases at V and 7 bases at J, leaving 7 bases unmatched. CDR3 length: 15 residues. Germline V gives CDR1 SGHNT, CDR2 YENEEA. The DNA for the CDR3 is TGTGCCAGCAGCCCTCAGCGGGGGGGCGACGGGGAGCTGTTTTTT. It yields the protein CASSPQRGGDGELFF.

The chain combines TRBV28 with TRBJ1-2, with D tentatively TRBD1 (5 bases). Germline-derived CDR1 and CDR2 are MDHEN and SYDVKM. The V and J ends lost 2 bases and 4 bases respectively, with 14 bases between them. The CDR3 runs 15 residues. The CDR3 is CASSLLRTPIYGYTF. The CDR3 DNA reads TGTGCCAGCAGTTTACTAAGGACACCAATCTATGGCTACACCTTC.

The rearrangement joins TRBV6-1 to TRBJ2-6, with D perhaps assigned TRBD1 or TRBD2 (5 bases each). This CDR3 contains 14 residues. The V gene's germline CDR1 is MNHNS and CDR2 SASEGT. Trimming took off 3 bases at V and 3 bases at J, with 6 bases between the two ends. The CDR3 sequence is CASSEGVGANVLTF. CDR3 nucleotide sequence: TGTGCCAGCAGTGAGGGGGTTGGGGCCAACGTCCTGACTTTC.

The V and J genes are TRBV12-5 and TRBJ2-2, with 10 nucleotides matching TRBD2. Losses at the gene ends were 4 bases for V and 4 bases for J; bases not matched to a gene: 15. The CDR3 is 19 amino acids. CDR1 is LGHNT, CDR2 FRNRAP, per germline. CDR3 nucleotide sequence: TGTGCTAGTGGTTGGAAAGGACCAGCGGGAGGGCGTCGCACCGGGGAGCTGTTTTTT. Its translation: CASGWKGPAGGRRTGELFF. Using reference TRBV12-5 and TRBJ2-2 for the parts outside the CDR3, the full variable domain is DARVTQTPRHKVTEMGQEVTMRCQPILGHNTVFWYRQTMMQGLELLAYFRNRAPLDDSGMPKDRFSAEMPDATLATLKIQPSEPRDSAVYFCASGWKGPAGGRRTGELFFGEGSRLTVL.

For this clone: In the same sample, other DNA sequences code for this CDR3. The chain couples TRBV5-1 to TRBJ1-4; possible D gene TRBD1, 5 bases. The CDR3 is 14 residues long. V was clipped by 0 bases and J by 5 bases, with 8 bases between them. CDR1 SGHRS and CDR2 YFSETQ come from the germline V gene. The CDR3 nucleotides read TGCGCCAGCAGCTTGGGGCAGGGAAATGAAAAACTGTTTTTT. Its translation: CASSLGQGNEKLFF.

The DNA for the CDR3 is TGTGCCATCAGTGAGTTACCCGCCGATCAGCCCCAGCATTTT. It translates to CAISELPADQPQHF. V usage is TRBV10-3 and J usage is TRBJ1-5; D gene uncertain. V was shortened by 1 base and J by 5 bases, with 9 bases between the two germline ends. This CDR3 is 14 amino acids long. CDR1 ENHRY and CDR2 SYGVKD come from the germline V gene.

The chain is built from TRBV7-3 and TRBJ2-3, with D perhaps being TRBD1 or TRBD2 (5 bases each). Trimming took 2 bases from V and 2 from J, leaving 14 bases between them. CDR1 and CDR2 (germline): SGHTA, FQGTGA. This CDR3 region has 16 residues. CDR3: CASSLLGEPATDTQYF. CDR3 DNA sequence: TGTGCCAGCAGCTTATTGGGGGAGCCGGCCACAGATACGCAGTATTTT.

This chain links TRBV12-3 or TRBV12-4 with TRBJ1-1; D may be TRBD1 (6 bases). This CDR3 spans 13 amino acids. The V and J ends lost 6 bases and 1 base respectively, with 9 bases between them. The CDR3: CASRSGENTEAFF. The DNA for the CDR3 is TGTGCCAGCAGGTCAGGGGAGAACACTGAAGCTTTCTTT.

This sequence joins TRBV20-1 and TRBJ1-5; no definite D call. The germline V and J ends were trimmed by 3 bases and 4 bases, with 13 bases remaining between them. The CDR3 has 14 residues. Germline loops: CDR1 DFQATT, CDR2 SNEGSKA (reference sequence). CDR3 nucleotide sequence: TGCAGTGCTAGTTCTTCACAGTTGAATCAGCCCCAGCATTTT. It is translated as CSASSSQLNQPQHF.

The CDR3 sequence: CASSSSVGQAFYGYTF. CDR3 nucleotides: TGTGCCAGCAGTTCTTCTGTGGGGCAGGCCTTCTATGGCTACACCTTC. This chain uses TRBV6-6 with TRBJ1-2; TRBD1 might be the D (5 bases). Germline V gives CDR1 MNHNY, CDR2 SVGAGI (reference sequence). There are 16 residues in the CDR3. Trimming removed 4 bases at V and 4 bases at J, with 19 bases between.

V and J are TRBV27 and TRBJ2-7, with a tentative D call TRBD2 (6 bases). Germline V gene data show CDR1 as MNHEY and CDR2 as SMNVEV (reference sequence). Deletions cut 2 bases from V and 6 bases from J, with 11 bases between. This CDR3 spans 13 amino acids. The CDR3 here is CASSLGREGEQYF. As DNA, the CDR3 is TGTGCCAGCAGTTTAGGGCGGGAAGGCGAGCAGTACTTC.

In DNA form, the CDR3 reads TGTGCCAGCAGCATGACAGGTCTCAGGTCCTACGAGCAGTACTTC. Translation: CASSMTGLRSYEQYF. This chain links TRBV7-2 with TRBJ2-7; D is possibly TRBD1 (6 bases). V was shortened by 5 bases and J by 1 base, with 15 bases between the two germline ends. The CDR3 has 15 residues. The germline CDR1 and CDR2 sequences are SGHTA and FQGNSA.

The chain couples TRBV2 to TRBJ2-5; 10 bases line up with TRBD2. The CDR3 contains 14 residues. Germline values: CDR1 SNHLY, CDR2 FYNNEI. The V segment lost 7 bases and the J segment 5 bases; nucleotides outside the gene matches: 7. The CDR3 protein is CASTPGLASETQYF. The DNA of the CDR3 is TGTGCCAGCACTCCGGGACTAGCGTCCGAGACCCAGTACTTC.